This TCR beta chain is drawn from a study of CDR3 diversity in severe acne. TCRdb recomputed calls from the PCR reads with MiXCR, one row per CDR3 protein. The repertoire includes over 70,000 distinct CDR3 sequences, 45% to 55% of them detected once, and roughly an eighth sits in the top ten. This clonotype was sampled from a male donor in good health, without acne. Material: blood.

The CDR3 region is CASSDGGPTYGYTF. As DNA, the CDR3 is TGTGCCAGCAGTGATGGGGGACCGACCTATGGCTACACCTTC. This sequence joins TRBV6-6 and TRBJ1-2; D possibly corresponds to TRBD1 (5 bases). V lost 5 bases and J lost 4, with 14 bases in between. The CDR3 extends over 14 amino acids. Germline V gene data show CDR1 as MNHNY and CDR2 as SVGAGI (reference sequence).